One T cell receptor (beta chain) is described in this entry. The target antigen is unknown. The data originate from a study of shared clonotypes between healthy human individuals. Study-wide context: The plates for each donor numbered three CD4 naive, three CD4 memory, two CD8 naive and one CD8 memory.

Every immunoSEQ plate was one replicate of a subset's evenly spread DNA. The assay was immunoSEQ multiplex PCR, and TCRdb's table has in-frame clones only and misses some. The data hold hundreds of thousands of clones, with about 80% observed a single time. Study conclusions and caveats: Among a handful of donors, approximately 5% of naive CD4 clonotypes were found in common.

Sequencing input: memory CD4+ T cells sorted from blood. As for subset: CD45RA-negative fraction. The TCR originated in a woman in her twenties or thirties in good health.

CDR3 residues: CASSPSAADEQYF. CDR3 bases: TGTGCCAGCTCACCAAGTGCTGCCGACGAGCAGTACTTC. The chain has TRBV18 and TRBJ2-7, with D unresolved. CDR1 and CDR2 (germline): KGHSH, LQKENI. The V end lost 2 bases, the J end lost 5 bases, and 10 bases lay between the germline ends. The CDR3 is 13 residues long.